The clone carrying this T cell receptor beta chain occurred many times. This specimen belongs to a study of regulatory T cells in long-lasting Graves disease. This CDR3 comprises 17 residues. The V end was cut by 1 base, the J end by 0 bases, with 10 bases between. CDR1 and CDR2 (germline): SGHVS, FNYEAQ. To make TCR beta libraries, researchers used iRepertoire HTBI primers and Arm-PCR of CDR3 regions. Using its own MiXCR run on the multiplex PCR reads, TCRdb lists one record per CDR3 protein. The sample has roughly 610,000 distinct CDR3 sequences, 16% seen once. The time point was: newly diagnosed GD, antithyroid drugs for less than 3 months. Making the TCR library involved RNA that had been extracted from PBMCs. The sample also formed part of further work on T cells in Graves' hyperthyroidism and ophthalmopathy. From that paper: Absence of ophthalmopathy progression within 18 months defined stable Graves' hyperthyroidism.

The V call is TRBV7-6, the J call TRBJ2-6, with D possibly being TRBD1 (6 bases). Sequencing used peripheral blood mononuclear cells (PBMCs), obtained at new diagnosis, from a patient treated with antithyroid drugs. The TCR comes from a woman aged 25 to 45 with Graves disease. DNA for the CDR3: TGTGCCAGCAGCTTAGGAAACAGGGTCTCTGGGGCCAACGTCCTGACTTTC. Translated: CASSLGNRVSGANVLTF. Full variable domain (outside the CDR3, taken from reference TRBV7-6 and TRBJ2-6): GAGVSQSPRYKVTKRGQDVALRCDPISGHVSLYWYRQALGQGPEFLTYFNYEAQQDKSGLPNDRFSAERPEGSISTLTIQRTEQRDSAMYRCASSLGNRVSGANVLTFGAGSRLTVL.